The rows below give T cell receptor beta chains drawn from one sample of a study of human T cells and chemical hapten exposure. TCRdb analysed the RACE reads with MiXCR anew, one entry per CDR3 protein. The sample records 300,000 to 450,000 distinct CDR3 sequences, roughly 4.8% being singletons. The source material was whole blood, sampled in connection with sensitization to the hapten diphenylcyclopropenone (DPC). The receptors were gathered from a woman aged 45-65 years with alopecia areata. Some clones in this sample may be carry-over from other donors' samples. Both conserved end residues are part of each CDR3. A D gene is named only where the DNA matches it firmly. Clone size is stated in some rows and not others, as once, few, many or a class when expanded.

V gene,J gene,D gene,clone size,CDR3 DNA,CDR3 protein
TRBV27,TRBJ1-2,-,-,TGTGCCAGCAGTTTATCGATCGGCAGGGCCTATGGCTACACCTTC,CASSLSIGRAYGYTF
TRBV12-3/TRBV12-4,TRBJ1-1,-,few,TGTGCCAGCAGTTTGCCCTGGATGAACACTGAAGCTTTCTTT,CASSLPWMNTEAFF
TRBV28,TRBJ1-4,-,few,TGTGCCAGCAGCCGACTGCAGCCAACTAATGAAAAACTGTTTTTT,CASSRLQPTNEKLFF
TRBV10-3,TRBJ2-6,TRBD1,few,TGTGCCATCAGTGTTTCCGGGACAGGGGCTGGGGCCAACGTCCTGACTTTC,CAISVSGTGAGANVLTF
TRBV5-6,TRBJ1-5,TRBD1,many,TGTGCCAGCAGCGCCAGGGACAGGGCTGGCCAGCCCCAGCATTTT,CASSARDRAGQPQHF
TRBV7-8,TRBJ1-1,-,many,TGTGCCAGCAGCTTAGGGACAGCCTTGAACACTGAAGCTTTCTTT,CASSLGTALNTEAFF
TRBV28,TRBJ2-3,-,few,TGTGCCAGCAGTTTTAAAAGAAGCGGGCCCACAGATACGCAGTATTTT,CASSFKRSGPTDTQYF
TRBV7-2,TRBJ1-3,TRBD1,many,TGTGCCAGCAGCATACAGGGGGCCGGGGACACCATATATTTT,CASSIQGAGDTIYF
TRBV28,TRBJ2-5,TRBD1,many,TGTGCCAGCAGTTTCCCCGTCGGGACAGCCAAAGAGACCCAGTACTTC,CASSFPVGTAKETQYF
TRBV4-1,TRBJ2-1,TRBD2,few,TGCGCCAGCAGCCAAGATCGACTAGCGGGAGTTGGAAATGAGCAGTTCTTC,CASSQDRLAGVGNEQFF
TRBV4-2,TRBJ1-2,-,-,TGTGCCAGCAGCCAAGATGATCGCGGGCCCACCTATGGCTACACCTTC,CASSQDDRGPTYGYTF
TRBV5-1,TRBJ1-1,-,many,TGCGCCAGCAGCTTGGGTCCGGGGGAGAGCACTGAAGCTTTCTTT,CASSLGPGESTEAFF
TRBV2,TRBJ1-2,-,-,TGTGCCAGCAGGGATACAGGGAAGGGAGGTGGCTACACCTTC,CASRDTGKGGGYTF
TRBV6-5,TRBJ2-1,-,many,TGTGCCAGCAGTTACTCGGCGGGTTCCTACAATGAGCAGTTCTTC,CASSYSAGSYNEQFF
TRBV7-8,TRBJ2-5,-,many,TGTGCCAGCAGCTTAACGGGGACCCAGTACTTC,CASSLTGTQYF
TRBV30,TRBJ2-7,TRBD2,many,TGTGCCTGGACCAAGAGAAGATTAGCGGGAGGAGAACACGACGAGCAGTACTTC,CAWTKRRLAGGEHDEQYF
TRBV6-5,TRBJ1-4,TRBD1,many,TGTGCCAGCAGCGTCGGACAGGGGACTGAAAAACTGTTTTTT,CASSVGQGTEKLFF
TRBV13,TRBJ2-7,-,few,TGTGCCAGCAGCCCCCGGGGAGACCACTACGAGCAGTACTTC,CASSPRGDHYEQYF
TRBV5-1,TRBJ2-7,TRBD1,many,TGCGCCAGCAGCTTGGAGGGACAGCTTTCATCCTACGAGCAGTACTTC,CASSLEGQLSSYEQYF
TRBV10-3,TRBJ2-1,TRBD2,many,TGTGCCATCAGTGTCTCGGGGGGGGGTTCCTACAATGAGCAGTTCTTC,CAISVSGGGSYNEQFF
TRBV7-6,TRBJ1-5,-,few,TGTGCCAGCAGCCCAGGGTCCGGGGGGTTTAGCAATCAGCCCCAGCATTTT,CASSPGSGGFSNQPQHF
TRBV11-2,TRBJ2-4,-,many,TGTGCCAGCAGCTTAGGAAACATTCAGTACTTC,CASSLGNIQYF
TRBV5-1,TRBJ2-5,-,many,TGCGCCAGCAGCTTTGGGGGAGCCCAAGAGACCCAGTACTTC,CASSFGGAQETQYF
TRBV5-6,TRBJ1-6,-,many,TGTGCCAGCAGCTTACAAGGGGGAAGTTCACCCCTCCACTTT,CASSLQGGSSPLHF
TRBV19,TRBJ1-2,-,few,TGTGCCAGTTGGTCAGGCTCCCAAACCTATGGCTACACCTTC,CASWSGSQTYGYTF
TRBV3-1,TRBJ2-3,-,-,TGTGCCAGCAGCCAAGATACGTCTACCACTAGCACAGATACGCAGTATTTT,CASSQDTSTTSTDTQYF
TRBV18,TRBJ1-2,-,few,TGTGCCAGCTCACCAACAGCTAACAACTATGGCTACACCTTC,CASSPTANNYGYTF
TRBV5-1,TRBJ1-5,-,-,TGCGCCAGCAGCCAGAAGCCCGGGGTTAGCAATCAGCCCCAGCATTTT,CASSQKPGVSNQPQHF
TRBV28,TRBJ1-5,-,many,TGTGCCAGCAGCCGGGGATTTGGGAGCAATCAGCCCCAGCATTTT,CASSRGFGSNQPQHF